These T cell receptor beta chains were read from a single sample in a study of blood T cells in healthy people across ages. A single record per CDR3 protein comes from TCRdb applying MiXCR to the 5' RACE reads. The table shows 2 million or so distinct CDR3 sequences, with around 48% occurring only once. Source material: blood. All receptors derive from a woman in her thirties or forties in good health. Both conserved end residues are part of each CDR3. D genes are given only for firm matches. Clone size appears in some rows only: once, few, many, or a class for an expanded clone.

- | TRBJ2-3 | TRBD2 | TRBV4-2 | CASSQDLGLSSDTQYF | TGTGCCAGCAGCCAAGACCTGGGACTATCCTCGGATACGCAGTATTTT
- | TRBJ1-6 | - | TRBV20-1 | CSADETGGRDSPLHF | TGCAGTGCTGACGAAACCGGAGGGAGAGATTCACCCCTCCACTTT
- | TRBJ1-4 | - | TRBV6-1 | CASSEMGTISEKLFF | TGTGCCAGCAGTGAAATGGGGACCATCAGTGAAAAACTGTTTTTT
- | TRBJ2-7 | TRBD2 | TRBV6-2/TRBV6-3 | CASRSTGTSDEQYF | TGTGCCAGCAGAAGCACCGGGACTAGCGACGAGCAGTACTTC
- | TRBJ2-5 | - | TRBV27 | CASSSKGGAPGTQYF | TGTGCCAGCAGTTCAAAGGGGGGGGCGCCTGGGACCCAGTACTTC
few | TRBJ1-2 | TRBD1 | TRBV12-3/TRBV12-4 | CASRRTTGDHYTF | TGTGCCAGCAGACGGACAACAGGGGATCACTACACCTTC
- | TRBJ2-5 | - | TRBV14 | CASSQVGGQPETQYF | TGTGCCAGCAGCCAAGTGGGGGGCCAGCCAGAGACCCAGTACTTC
few | TRBJ1-6 | - | TRBV4-3 | CASSQEPGYNSPLHF | TGCGCCAGCAGCCAAGAGCCCGGATATAATTCACCCCTCCACTTT
- | TRBJ2-5 | - | TRBV3-1 | CASSQVVGGEQYF | TGTGCCAGCAGCCAAGTGGTCGGGGGAGAGCAGTACTTC
few | TRBJ1-4 | TRBD1 | TRBV10-3 | CAIGTGLEKLFF | TGTGCCATCGGGACAGGGCTTGAAAAACTGTTTTTT
- | TRBJ1-4 | - | TRBV7-3 | CASSLLRGVKDEKLFF | TGTGCCAGCAGCTTACTTCGGGGGGTCAAAGATGAAAAACTGTTTTTT